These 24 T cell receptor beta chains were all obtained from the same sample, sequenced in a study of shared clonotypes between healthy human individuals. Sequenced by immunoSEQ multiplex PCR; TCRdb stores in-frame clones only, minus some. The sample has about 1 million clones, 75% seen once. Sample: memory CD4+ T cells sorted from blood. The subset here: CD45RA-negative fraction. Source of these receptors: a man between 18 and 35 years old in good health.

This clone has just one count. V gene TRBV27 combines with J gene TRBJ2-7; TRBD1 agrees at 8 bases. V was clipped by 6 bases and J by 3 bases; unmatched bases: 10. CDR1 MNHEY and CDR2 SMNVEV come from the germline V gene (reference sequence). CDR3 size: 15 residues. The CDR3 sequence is CASRSSGQAFYEQYF. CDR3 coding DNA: TGTGCCAGCAGATCTTCGGGACAGGCGTTCTACGAGCAGTACTTC.

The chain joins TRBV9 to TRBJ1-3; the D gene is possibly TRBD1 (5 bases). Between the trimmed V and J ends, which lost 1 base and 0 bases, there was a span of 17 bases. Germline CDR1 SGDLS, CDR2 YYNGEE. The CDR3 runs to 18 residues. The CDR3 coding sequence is TGTGCCAGCAGCGTAACCGAACCGGGGGGGAGCTCTGGAAACACCATATATTTT. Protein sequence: CASSVTEPGGSSGNTIYF.

The CDR3: CASSAQGGRNEQFF. The CDR3 coding sequence is TGTGCCAGCAGCGCCCAGGGGGGGCGGAATGAGCAGTTCTTC. The chain recombines TRBV11-2 with TRBJ2-1; TRBD1 or TRBD2 may be the D gene (7 bases each). The CDR3 is made up of 14 amino acids. Trimming cost V 5 bases and J 7 bases, with 15 bases left between them. CDR1 SGHAT and CDR2 FQNNGV come from the germline V gene.

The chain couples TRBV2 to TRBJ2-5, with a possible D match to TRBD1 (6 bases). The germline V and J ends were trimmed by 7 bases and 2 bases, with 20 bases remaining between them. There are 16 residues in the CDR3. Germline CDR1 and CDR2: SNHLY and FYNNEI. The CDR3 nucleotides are TGTGCCAGCAAAGGGGAACGGACAGTGGGACAAGAGACCCAGTACTTC. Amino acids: CASKGERTVGQETQYF.

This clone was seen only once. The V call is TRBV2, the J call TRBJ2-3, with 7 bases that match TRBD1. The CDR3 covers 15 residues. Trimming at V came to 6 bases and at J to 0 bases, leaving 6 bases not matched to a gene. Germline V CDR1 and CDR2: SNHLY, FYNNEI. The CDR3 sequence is CASRKDRTSTDTQYF. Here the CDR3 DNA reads TGTGCCAGCAGGAAGGACAGGACTAGCACAGATACGCAGTATTTT. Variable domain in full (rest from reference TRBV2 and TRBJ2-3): EPEVTQTPSHQVTQMGQEVILRCVPISNHLYFYWYRQILGQKVEFLVSFYNNEISEKSEIFDDQFSVERPDGSNFTLKIRSTKLEDSAMYFCASRKDRTSTDTQYFGPGTRLTVL.

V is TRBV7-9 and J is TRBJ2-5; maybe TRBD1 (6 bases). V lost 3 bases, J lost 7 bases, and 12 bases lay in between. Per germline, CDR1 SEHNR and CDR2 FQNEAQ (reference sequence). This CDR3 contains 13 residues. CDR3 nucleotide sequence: TGTGCCAGCAGCTTGGGGGCCTCGGGGACCCAGTACTTC. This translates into CASSLGASGTQYF. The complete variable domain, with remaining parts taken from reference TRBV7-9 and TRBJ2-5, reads DTGVSQNPRHKITKRGQNVTFRCDPISEHNRLYWYRQTLGQGPEFLTYFQNEAQLEKSRLLSDRFSAERPKGSFSTLEIQRTEQGDSAMYLCASSLGASGTQYFGPGTRLLVL.

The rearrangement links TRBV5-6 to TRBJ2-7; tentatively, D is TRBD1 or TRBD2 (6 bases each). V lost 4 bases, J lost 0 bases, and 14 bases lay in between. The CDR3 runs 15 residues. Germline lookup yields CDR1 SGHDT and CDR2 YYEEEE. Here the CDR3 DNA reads TGTGCCAGCAGCCCCCTTAGGGGGGCCTCCTACGAGCAGTACTTC. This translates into CASSPLRGASYEQYF.

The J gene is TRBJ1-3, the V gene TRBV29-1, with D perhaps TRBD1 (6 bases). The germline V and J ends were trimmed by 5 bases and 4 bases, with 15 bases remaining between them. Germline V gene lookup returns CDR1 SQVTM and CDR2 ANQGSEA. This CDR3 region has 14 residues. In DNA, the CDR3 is TGCAGCGTTCATCAGGGGCTGCAGGGAAACACCATATATTTT. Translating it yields CSVHQGLQGNTIYF. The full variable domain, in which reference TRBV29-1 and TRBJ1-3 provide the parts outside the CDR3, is SAVISQKPSRDICQRGTSLTIQCQVDSQVTMMFWYRQQPGQSLTLIATANQGSEATYESGFVIDKFPISRPNLTFSTLTVSNMSPEDSSIYLCSVHQGLQGNTIYFGEGSWLTVV.

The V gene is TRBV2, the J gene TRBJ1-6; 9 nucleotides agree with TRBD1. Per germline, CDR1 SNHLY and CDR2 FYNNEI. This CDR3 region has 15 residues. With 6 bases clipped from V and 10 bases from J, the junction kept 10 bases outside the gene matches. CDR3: CASSEGGQGISPLHF. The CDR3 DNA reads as TGTGCCAGCAGCGAGGGGGGACAGGGTATATCACCCCTCCACTTT.

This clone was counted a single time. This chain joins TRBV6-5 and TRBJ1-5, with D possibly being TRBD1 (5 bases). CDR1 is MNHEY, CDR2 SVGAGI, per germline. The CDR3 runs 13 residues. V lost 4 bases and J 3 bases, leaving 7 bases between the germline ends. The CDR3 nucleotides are TGTGCCAGCAGTTTGACAGCCAATCAGCCCCAGCATTTT. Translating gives CASSLTANQPQHF.

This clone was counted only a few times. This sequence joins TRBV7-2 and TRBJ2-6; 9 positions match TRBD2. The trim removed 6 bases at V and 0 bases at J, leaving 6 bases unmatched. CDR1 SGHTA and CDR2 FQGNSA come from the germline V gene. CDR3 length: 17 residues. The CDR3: CASRPLAGFSGANVLTF. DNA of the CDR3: TGTGCCAGCAGACCCCTAGCGGGGTTCTCTGGGGCCAACGTCCTGACTTTC. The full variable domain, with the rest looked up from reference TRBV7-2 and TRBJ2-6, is GAGVSQSPSNKVTEKGKDVELRCDPISGHTALYWYRQSLGQGLEFLIYFQGNSAPDKSGLPSDRFSAERTGGSVSTLTIQRTQQEDSAVYLCASRPLAGFSGANVLTFGAGSRLTVL.

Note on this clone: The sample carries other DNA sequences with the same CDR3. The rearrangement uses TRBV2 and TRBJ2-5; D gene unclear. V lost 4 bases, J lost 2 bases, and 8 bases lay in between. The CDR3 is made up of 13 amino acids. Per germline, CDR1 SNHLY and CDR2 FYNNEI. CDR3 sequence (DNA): TGTGCCAGCAGTGTGGGTCGGCAAGAGACCCAGTACTTC. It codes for CASSVGRQETQYF.

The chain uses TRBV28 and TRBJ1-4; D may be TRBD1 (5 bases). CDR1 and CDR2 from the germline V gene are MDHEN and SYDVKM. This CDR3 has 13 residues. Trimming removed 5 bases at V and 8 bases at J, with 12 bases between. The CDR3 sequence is CASSRDSGEKLFF. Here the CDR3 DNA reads TGTGCCAGCAGTCGCGACAGTGGCGAAAAACTGTTTTTT.

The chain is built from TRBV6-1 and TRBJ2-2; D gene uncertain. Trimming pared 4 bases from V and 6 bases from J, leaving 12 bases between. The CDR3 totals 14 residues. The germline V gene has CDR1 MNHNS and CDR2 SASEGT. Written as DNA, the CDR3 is TGTGCCAGCAGTGTTAATAGGGATCCCGGGGAGCTGTTTTTT. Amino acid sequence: CASSVNRDPGELFF.

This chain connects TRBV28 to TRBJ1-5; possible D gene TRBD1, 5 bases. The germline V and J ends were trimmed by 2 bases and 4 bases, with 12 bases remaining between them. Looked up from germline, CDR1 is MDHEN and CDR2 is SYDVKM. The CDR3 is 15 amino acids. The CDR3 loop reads CASSLRGGDNQPQHF. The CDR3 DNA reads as TGTGCCAGCAGTTTAAGGGGCGGCGATAATCAGCCCCAGCATTTT.

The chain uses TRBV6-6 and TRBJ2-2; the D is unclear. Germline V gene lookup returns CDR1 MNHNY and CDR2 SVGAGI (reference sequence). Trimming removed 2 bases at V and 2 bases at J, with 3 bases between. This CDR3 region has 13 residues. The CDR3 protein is CASSYPNTGELFF. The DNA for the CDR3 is TGTGCCAGCAGTTACCCAAACACCGGGGAGCTGTTTTTT.

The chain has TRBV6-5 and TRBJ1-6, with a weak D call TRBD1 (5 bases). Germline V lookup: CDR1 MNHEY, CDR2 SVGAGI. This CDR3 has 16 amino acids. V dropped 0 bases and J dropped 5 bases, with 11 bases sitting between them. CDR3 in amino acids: CASSYSVGTNNSPLHF. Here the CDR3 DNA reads TGTGCCAGCAGTTACTCCGTGGGGACTAATAATTCACCCCTCCACTTT.

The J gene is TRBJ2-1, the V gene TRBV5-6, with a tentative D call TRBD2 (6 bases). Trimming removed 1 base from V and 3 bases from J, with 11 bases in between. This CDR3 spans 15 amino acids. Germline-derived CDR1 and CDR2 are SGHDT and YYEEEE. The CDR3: CASSLIWTNYNEQFF. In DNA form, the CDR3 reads TGTGCCAGCAGCTTGATCTGGACTAACTACAATGAGCAGTTCTTC.

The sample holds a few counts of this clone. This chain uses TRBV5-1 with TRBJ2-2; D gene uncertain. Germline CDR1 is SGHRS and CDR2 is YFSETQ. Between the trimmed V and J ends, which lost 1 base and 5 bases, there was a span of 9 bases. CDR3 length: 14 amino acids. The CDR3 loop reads CASSLQPRTGELFF. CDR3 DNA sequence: TGCGCCAGCAGCTTGCAGCCTAGAACCGGGGAGCTGTTTTTT.

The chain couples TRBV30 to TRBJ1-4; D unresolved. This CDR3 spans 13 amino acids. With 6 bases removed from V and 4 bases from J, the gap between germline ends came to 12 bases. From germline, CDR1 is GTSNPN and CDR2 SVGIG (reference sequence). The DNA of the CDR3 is TGTGCCTGCACCCGGCAGGATAATGAAAAACTGTTTTTT. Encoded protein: CACTRQDNEKLFF.

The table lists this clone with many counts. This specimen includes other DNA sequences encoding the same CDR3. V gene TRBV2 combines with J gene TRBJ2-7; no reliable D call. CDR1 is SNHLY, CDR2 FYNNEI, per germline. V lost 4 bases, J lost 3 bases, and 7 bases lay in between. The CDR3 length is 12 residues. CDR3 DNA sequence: TGTGCCAGCAGTGTCCGCCTCTACGAGCAGTACTTC. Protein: CASSVRLYEQYF.

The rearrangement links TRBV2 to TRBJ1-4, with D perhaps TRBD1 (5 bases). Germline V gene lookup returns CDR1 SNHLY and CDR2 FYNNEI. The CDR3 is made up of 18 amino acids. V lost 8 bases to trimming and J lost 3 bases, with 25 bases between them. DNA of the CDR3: TGTGCCAGCTCTTTTACCCGGGGGGACTTTTCAGCTAATGAAAAACTGTTTTTT. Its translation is CASSFTRGDFSANEKLFF.

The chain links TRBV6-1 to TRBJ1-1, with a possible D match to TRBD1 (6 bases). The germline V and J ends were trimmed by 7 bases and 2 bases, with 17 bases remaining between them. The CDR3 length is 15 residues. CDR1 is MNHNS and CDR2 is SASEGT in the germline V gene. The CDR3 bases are TGTGCCAGCAATTGGGGGCGAGGTGAAAACACTGAAGCTTTCTTT. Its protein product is CASNWGRGENTEAFF.

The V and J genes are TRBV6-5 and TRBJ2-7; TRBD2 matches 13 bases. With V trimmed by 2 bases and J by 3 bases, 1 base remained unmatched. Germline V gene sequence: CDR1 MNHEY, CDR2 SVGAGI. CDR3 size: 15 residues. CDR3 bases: TGTGCCAGCAGTTACGGGACTAGCGGGATCTACGAGCAGTACTTC. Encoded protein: CASSYGTSGIYEQYF.